The 4 T cell receptor beta chains below all came from one sample that was sequenced in a study of T cells in Graves' hyperthyroidism and ophthalmopathy. Amplified TCR beta CDR3 regions derived from RNA transcripts. Carried out on the TCR CDR3, a first-round RT-PCR used the HTBI primer set. A single record per CDR3 protein comes from TCRdb applying MiXCR to the multiplex PCR reads. In the table there are approximately 400,000 distinct CDR3 sequences, 14% of which are singletons. The sample comprised blood. Receptor source: a woman aged 55-70 years with Graves' hyperthyroidism.

This clonotype was detected a few times. The chain recombines TRBV19 with TRBJ2-7, with 10 bases aligning to TRBD2. Trimming cost V 5 bases and J 0 bases; bases outside gene matches: 16. The CDR3 contains 19 residues. Germline-derived CDR1 and CDR2 are LNHDA and SQIVND (reference sequence). The CDR3 DNA sequence: TGTGCCAGTAGTCCCGGACCCGGGGGCACTAGCGGGATCTCCTACGAGCAGTACTTC. This translates into CASSPGPGGTSGISYEQYF.

This clonotype was counted ten times or more. The chain combines TRBV30 with TRBJ2-7; a weak D match, TRBD2 (5 bases). Germline CDR1 is GTSNPN and CDR2 is SVGIG (reference sequence). The CDR3 covers 12 residues. V lost 2 bases to trimming and J lost 6 bases, with 11 bases between them. The CDR3 DNA sequence: TGTGCCTGGAGTCGCGGGCCGGGCGAGCAGTACTTC. Protein sequence: CAWSRGPGEQYF.

This clonotype was detected many times. The CDR3, as DNA: TGTGCCAGCAGGCTAGCCTCGGGGGGATATGGCTACACCTTC. It codes for CASRLASGGYGYTF. The V and J genes are TRBV27 and TRBJ1-2; a possible D gene is TRBD1 (5 bases). V was clipped by 6 bases and J by 5 bases, with 16 bases between them. The CDR3 runs to 14 residues. CDR1 MNHEY and CDR2 SMNVEV come from the germline V gene (reference sequence).

This clonotype was seen repeatedly, ten times or more. The chain combines TRBV10-3 with TRBJ2-1, with 14 nucleotides matching TRBD2. Looked up from germline, CDR1 is ENHRY and CDR2 is SYGVKD. This CDR3 comprises 18 residues. Losses at the gene ends were 4 bases for V and 0 bases for J; bases not matched to a gene: 5. The CDR3 DNA sequence: TGTGCCATCAGTGGGACTAGCGGGAGGCCGAGCTCCTACAATGAGCAGTTCTTC. Its protein product is CAISGTSGRPSSYNEQFF.